This TCR beta chain derives from a study of cytomegalovirus exposure and HLA in healthy donors. A note on this clone: Its antigen is not known.

The PCR made use of 60 Vbeta and 13 Jbeta primers. Authors' analysis steps: Per a later analysis, the number of unique TCR beta chains was about 78 million, of which about 11 million were shared. Generated by immunoSEQ multiplex PCR, the TCRdb table keeps only in-frame clones and is missing some. V, J and clone size were drawn from that table, and D and trimming were deduced from the DNA. This repertoire shows 150,000 to 200,000 clones, 68% found once; its top ten account for roughly 1.4%. Germline CDR1 is LGHNA and CDR2 is YNFKEQ. V was clipped by 1 base and J by 9 bases, with 12 bases between them. There are 14 residues in the CDR3. Study observations and caveats: Most observed TCR sequences were rare, whereas some public TCRs were detected in many donors. The HLA-A and HLA-B alleles of most subjects were reportedly predicted accurately from TCR beta sequences. Three CMV-associated chains were confirmed in vitro to be specific for CMV antigens.

The source is a middle-aged man in good health and CMV-seronegative. The sequenced sample was PBMCs. V usage is TRBV4-2 and J usage is TRBJ2-2; a weak D match, TRBD1 (6 bases). The CDR3 DNA sequence: TGTGCCAGCAGCCAAGTAACAGGGTATCGGGAGCTGTTTTTT. The encoded protein is CASSQVTGYRELFF.